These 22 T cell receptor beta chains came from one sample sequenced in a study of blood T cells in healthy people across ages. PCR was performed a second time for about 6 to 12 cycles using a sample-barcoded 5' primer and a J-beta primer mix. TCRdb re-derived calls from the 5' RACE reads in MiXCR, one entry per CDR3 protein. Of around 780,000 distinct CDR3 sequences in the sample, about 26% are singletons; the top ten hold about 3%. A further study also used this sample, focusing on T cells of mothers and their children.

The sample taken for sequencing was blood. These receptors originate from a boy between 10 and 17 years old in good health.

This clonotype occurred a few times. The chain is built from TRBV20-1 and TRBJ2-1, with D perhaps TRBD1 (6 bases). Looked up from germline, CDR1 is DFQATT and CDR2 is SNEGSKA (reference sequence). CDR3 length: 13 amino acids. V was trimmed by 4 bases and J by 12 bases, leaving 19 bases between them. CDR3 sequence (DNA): TGCAGTGCTACCTCTATGTGGGGGCGGCTGCAGTTCTTC. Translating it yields CSATSMWGRLQFF.

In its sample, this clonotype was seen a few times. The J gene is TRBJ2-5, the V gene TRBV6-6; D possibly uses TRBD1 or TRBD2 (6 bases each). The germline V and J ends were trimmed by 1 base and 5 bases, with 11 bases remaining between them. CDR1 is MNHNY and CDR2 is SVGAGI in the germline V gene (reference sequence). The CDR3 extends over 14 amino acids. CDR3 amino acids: CASSYLGGMETQYF. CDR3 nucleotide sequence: TGTGCCAGCAGTTACTTGGGGGGCATGGAGACCCAGTACTTC.

The CDR3 region has the DNA TGTGCCAGCAGTTTTTTAACTACAAAAGAGACCCAGTACTTC. Protein product: CASSFLTTKETQYF. The chain combines TRBV27 with TRBJ2-5; D call uncertain. The germline gives CDR1 MNHEY, CDR2 SMNVEV (reference sequence). This CDR3 is built from 14 residues. Trimming cost V 3 bases and J 3 bases, with 11 bases left between them.

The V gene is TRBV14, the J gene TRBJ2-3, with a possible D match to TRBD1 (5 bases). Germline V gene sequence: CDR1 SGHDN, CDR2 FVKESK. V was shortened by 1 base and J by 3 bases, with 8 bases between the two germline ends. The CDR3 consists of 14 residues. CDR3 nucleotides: TGTGCCAGCAGCCAAGTCCCAGGGACAGATACGCAGTATTTT. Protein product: CASSQVPGTDTQYF. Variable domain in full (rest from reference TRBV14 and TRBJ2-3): EAGVTQFPSHSVIEKGQTVTLRCDPISGHDNLYWYRRVMGKEIKFLLHFVKESKQDESGMPNNRFLAERTGGTYSTLKVQPAELEDSGVYFCASSQVPGTDTQYFGPGTRLTVL.

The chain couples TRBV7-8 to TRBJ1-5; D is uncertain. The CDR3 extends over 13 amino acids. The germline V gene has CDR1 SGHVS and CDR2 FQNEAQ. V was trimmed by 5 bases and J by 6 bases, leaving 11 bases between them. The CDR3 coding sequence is TGTGCCAGCAGCCCCGGCGGTCGTCAGCCCCAGCATTTT. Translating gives CASSPGGRQPQHF.

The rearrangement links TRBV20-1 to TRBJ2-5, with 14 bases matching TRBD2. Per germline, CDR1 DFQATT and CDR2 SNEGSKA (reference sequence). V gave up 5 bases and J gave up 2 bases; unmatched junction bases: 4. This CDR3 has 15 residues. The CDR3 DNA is TGCAGTGCTTTTAGACTAGCGGGAGGGCAAGAGACCCAGTACTTC. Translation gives CSAFRLAGGQETQYF.

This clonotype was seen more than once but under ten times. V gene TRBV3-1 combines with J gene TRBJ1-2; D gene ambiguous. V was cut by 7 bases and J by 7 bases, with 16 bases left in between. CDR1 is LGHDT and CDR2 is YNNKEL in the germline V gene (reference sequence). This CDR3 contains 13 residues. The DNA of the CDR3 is TGTGCCAGCACCGACCCCGGGAAGGGTGGCTACACCTTC. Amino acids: CASTDPGKGGYTF. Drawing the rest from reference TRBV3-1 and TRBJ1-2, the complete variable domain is DTAVSQTPKYLVTQMGNDKSIKCEQNLGHDTMYWYKQDSKKFLKIMFSYNNKELIINETVPNRFSPKSPDKAHLNLHINSLELGDSAVYFCASTDPGKGGYTFGSGTRLTVV.

The CDR3 DNA follows: TGTGCCAGCAGCCAATACGGCTTCTCTGGAAACACCATATATTTT. Its protein is CASSQYGFSGNTIYF. The chain is built from TRBV14 and TRBJ1-3; D ambiguous. CDR1 SGHDN and CDR2 FVKESK come from the germline V gene. The CDR3 length is 15 residues. Trimming cost V 2 bases and J 0 bases, with 8 bases left between them.

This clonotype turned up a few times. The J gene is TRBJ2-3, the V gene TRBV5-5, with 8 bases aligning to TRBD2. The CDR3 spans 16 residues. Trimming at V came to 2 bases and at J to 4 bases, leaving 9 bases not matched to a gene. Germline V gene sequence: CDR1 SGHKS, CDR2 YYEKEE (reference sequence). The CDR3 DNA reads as TGTGCCAGCAGCTTCAGTTACGGAGCGGGGGCAGATACGCAGTATTTT. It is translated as CASSFSYGAGADTQYF. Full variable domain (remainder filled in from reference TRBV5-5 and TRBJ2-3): DAGVTQSPTHLIKTRGQQVTLRCSPISGHKSVSWYQQVLGQGPQFIFQYYEKEERGRGNFPDRFSARQFPNYSSELNVNALLLGDSALYLCASSFSYGAGADTQYFGPGTRLTVL.

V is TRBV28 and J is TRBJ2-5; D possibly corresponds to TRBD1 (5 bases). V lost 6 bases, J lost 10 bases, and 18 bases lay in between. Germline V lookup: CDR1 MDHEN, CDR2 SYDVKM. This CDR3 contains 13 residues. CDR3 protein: CASSQTDARDQYF. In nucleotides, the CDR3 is TGTGCCAGCAGCCAAACGGATGCCAGGGACCAGTACTTC. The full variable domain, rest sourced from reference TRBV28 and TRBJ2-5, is DVKVTQSSRYLVKRTGEKVFLECVQDMDHENMFWYRQDPGLGLRLIYFSYDVKMKEKGDIPEGYSVSREKKERFSLILESASTNQTSMYLCASSQTDARDQYFGPGTRLLVL.

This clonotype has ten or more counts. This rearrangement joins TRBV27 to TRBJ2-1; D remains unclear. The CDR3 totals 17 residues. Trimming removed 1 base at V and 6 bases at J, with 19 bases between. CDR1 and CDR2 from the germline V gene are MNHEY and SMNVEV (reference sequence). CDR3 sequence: CASSLWGPDSSSNEQFF. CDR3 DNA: TGTGCCAGCAGTTTATGGGGTCCCGATAGCAGTAGCAATGAGCAGTTCTTC.

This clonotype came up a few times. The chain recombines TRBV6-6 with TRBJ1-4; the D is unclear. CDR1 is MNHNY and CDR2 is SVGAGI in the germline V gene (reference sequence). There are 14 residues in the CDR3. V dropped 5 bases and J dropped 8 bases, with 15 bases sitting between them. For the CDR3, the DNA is TGTGCCAGCAGTCCCTTGGGTTTGTTCGAAAAACTGTTTTTT. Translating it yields CASSPLGLFEKLFF.

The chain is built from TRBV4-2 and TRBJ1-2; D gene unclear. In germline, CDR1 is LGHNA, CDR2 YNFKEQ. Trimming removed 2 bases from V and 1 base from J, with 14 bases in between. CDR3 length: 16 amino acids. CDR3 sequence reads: CASSQLNEAFNYGYTF. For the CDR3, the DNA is TGTGCCAGCAGCCAATTAAACGAGGCGTTTAACTATGGCTACACCTTC.

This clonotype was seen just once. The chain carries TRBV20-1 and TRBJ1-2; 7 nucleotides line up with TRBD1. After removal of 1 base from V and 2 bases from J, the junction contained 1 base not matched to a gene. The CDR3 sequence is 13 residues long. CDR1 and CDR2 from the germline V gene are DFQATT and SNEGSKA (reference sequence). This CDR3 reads CSARGGQNYGYTF. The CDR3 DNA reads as TGCAGTGCTAGAGGGGGACAGAACTATGGCTACACCTTC.

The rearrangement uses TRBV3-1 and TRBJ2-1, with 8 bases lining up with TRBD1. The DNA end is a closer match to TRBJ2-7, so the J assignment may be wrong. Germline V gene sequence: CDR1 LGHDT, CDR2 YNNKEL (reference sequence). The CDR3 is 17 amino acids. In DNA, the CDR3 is TGTGCCAGCAGAGGGGGAAGGAGAGGGACAGGATCCTACGAGCAGTACTTC. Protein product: CASRGGRRGTGSYEQYF.

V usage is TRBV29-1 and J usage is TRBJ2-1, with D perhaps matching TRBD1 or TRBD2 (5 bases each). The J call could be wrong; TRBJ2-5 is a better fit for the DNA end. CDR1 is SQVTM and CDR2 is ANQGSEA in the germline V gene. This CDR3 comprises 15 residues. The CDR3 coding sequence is TGCAGCGTGGGGGTTCGTATGGGCAGCCAAGAGACCCAGTACTTC. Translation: CSVGVRMGSQETQYF.

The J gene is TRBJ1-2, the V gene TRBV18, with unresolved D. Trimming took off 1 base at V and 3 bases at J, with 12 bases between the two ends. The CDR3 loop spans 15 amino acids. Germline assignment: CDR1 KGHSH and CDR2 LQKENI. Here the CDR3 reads CASSPRQEGDYGYTF. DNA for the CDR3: TGTGCCAGCTCACCACGGCAGGAGGGTGACTATGGCTACACCTTC.

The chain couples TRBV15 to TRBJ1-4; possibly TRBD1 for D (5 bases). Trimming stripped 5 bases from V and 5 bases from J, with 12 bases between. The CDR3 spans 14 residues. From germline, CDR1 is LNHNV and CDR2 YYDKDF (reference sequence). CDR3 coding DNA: TGTGCCACCAGCCCCCGGGGCCCAAATGAAAAACTGTTTTTT. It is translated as CATSPRGPNEKLFF.

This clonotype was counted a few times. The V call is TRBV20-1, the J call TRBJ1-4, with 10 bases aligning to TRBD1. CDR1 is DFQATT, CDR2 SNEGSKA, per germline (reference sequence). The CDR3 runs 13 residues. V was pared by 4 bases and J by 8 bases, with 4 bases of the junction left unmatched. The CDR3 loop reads CSANDRGQEKLFF. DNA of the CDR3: TGCAGTGCTAATGACAGGGGGCAGGAAAAACTGTTTTTT.

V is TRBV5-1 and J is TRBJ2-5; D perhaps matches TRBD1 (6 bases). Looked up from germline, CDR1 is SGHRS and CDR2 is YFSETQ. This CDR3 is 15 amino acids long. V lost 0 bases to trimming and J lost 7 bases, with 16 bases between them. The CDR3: CASSLEGHSRGTQYF. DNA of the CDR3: TGCGCCAGCAGCTTGGAGGGACACTCAAGGGGGACCCAGTACTTC.

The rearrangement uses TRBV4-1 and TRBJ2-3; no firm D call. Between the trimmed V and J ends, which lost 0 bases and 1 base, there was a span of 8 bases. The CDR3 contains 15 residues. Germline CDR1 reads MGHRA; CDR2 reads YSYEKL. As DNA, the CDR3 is TGCGCCAGCAGCCAAGAGGGCAGTCGCACAGATACGCAGTATTTT. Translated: CASSQEGSRTDTQYF.

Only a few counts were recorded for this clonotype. The CDR3 DNA follows: TGTGCCAGCCTGGGGGGGACCAATGAGCAGTTCTTC. This codes for CASLGGTNEQFF. This chain links TRBV2 with TRBJ2-1, with 7 bases matching TRBD2. With 8 bases clipped from V and 6 bases from J, the junction kept 4 bases outside the gene matches. Germline V gene sequence: CDR1 SNHLY, CDR2 FYNNEI. The CDR3 sequence is 12 residues long.